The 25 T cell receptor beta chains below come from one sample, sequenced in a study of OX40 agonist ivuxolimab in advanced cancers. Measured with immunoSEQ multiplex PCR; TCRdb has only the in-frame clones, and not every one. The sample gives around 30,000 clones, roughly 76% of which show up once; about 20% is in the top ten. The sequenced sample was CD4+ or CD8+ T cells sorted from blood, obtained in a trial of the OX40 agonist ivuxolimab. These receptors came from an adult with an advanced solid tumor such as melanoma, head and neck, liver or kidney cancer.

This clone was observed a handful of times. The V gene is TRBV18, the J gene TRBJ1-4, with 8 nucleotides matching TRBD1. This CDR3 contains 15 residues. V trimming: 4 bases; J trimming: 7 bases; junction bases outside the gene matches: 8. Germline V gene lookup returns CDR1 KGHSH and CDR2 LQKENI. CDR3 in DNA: TGTGCCAGCTCACAGGACAGGGCTGGGGCTGAAAAACTGTTTTTT. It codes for CASSQDRAGAEKLFF.

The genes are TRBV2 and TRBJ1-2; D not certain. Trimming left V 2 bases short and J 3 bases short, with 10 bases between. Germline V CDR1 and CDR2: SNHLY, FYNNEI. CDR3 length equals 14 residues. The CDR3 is CASSEPFPDYGYTF. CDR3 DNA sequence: TGTGCCAGCAGTGAACCGTTCCCTGACTATGGCTACACCTTC. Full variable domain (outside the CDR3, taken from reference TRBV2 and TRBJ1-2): EPEVTQTPSHQVTQMGQEVILRCVPISNHLYFYWYRQILGQKVEFLVSFYNNEISEKSEIFDDQFSVERPDGSNFTLKIRSTKLEDSAMYFCASSEPFPDYGYTFGSGTRLTVV.

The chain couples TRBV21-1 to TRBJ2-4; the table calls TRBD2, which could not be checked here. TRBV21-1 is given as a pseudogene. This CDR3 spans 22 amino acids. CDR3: CASTEDSWTGTSARGGKNIQYF. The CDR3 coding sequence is TGTGCCAGCACCGAGGACAGTTGGACCGGGACTAGCGCCCGAGGTGGCAAAAACATTCAGTACTTC.

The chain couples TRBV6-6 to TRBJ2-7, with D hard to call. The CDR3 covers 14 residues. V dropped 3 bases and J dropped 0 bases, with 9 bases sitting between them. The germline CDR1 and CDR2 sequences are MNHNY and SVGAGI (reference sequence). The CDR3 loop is CASSYIDNSYEQYF. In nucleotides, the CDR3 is TGTGCCAGCAGTTATATTGACAACTCCTACGAGCAGTACTTC.

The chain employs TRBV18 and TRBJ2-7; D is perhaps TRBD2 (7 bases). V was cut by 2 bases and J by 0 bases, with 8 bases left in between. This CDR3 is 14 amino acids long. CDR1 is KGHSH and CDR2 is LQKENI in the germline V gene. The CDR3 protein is CASSPRGGSYEQYF. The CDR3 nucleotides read TGTGCCAGCTCACCAAGGGGGGGCTCCTACGAGCAGTACTTC.

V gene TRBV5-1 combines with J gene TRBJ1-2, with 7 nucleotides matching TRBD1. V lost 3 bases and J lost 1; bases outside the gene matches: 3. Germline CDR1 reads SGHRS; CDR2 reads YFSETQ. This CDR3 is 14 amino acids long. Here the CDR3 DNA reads TGCGCCAGCAGCTCGACAGGGATTAACTATGGCTACACCTTC. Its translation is CASSSTGINYGYTF.

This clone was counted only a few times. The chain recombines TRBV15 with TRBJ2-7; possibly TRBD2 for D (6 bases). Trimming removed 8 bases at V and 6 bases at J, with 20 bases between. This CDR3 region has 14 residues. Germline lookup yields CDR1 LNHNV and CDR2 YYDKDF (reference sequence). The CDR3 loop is CATGAGGAMGEQYF. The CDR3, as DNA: TGTGCCACCGGGGCAGGAGGGGCAATGGGCGAGCAGTACTTC.

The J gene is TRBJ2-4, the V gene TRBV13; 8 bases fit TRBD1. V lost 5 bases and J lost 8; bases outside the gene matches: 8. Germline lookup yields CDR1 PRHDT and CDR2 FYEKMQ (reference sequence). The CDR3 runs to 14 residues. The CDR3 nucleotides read TGTGCCAGCAGCCCTAGACAGGGGTTGGACATTCAGTACTTC. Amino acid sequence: CASSPRQGLDIQYF.

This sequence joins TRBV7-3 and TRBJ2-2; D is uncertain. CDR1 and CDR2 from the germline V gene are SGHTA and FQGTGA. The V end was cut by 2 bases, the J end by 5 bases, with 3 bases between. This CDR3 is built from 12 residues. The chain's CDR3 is CASSLGTGELFF. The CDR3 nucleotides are TGTGCCAGCAGCTTAGGGACCGGGGAGCTGTTTTTT.

The CDR3 loop is CASSQIAGGNEQFF. CDR3 DNA sequence: TGTGCCAGCTCACAGATAGCGGGGGGCAATGAGCAGTTCTTC. The chain employs TRBV18 and TRBJ2-1, with 10 positions matching TRBD2. Germline assignment: CDR1 KGHSH and CDR2 LQKENI. J gave up 6 bases and V 4 bases, and 3 bases lay outside the gene matches. There are 14 residues in the CDR3.

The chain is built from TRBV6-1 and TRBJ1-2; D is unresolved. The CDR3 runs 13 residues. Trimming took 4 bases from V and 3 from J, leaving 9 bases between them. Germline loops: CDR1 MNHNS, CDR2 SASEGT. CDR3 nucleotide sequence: TGTGCCAGCAGTGGACTCTGGGACTATGGCTACACCTTC. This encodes CASSGLWDYGYTF.

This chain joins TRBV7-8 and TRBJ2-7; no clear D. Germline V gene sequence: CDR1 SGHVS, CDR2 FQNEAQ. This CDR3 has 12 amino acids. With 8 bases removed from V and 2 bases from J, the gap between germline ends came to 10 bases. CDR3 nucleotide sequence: TGTGCCAGCGGTTCCGGACCCTACGAGCAGTACTTC. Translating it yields CASGSGPYEQYF.

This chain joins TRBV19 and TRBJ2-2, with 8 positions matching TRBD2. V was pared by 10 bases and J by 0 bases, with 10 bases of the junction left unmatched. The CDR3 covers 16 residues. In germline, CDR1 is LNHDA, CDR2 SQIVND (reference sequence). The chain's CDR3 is CATRGSGVANTGELFF. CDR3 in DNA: TGTGCCACCAGAGGTAGCGGGGTTGCGAACACCGGGGAGCTGTTTTTT.

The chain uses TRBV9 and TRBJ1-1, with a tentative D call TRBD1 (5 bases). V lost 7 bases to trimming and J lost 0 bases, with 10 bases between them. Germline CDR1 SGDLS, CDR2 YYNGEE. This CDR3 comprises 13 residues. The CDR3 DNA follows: TGTGCCAGCTCTCGACAGCTGAACACTGAAGCTTTCTTT. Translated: CASSRQLNTEAFF.

This CDR3 reads CASSYDSLTYEQYF. The CDR3 DNA follows: TGTGCCAGCAGTTACGACAGTCTTACCTACGAGCAGTACTTC. The V and J genes are TRBV6-5 and TRBJ2-7; perhaps TRBD1 as D (5 bases). The germline V gene has CDR1 MNHEY and CDR2 SVGAGI. V was cut by 2 bases and J by 2 bases, with 10 bases left in between. The CDR3 totals 14 residues.

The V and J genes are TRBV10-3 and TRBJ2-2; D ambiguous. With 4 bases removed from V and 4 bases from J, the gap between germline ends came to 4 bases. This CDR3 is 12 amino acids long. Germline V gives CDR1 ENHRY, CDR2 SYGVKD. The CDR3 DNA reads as TGTGCCATCAGTGGGGGCACCGGGGAGCTGTTTTTT. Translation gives CAISGGTGELFF.

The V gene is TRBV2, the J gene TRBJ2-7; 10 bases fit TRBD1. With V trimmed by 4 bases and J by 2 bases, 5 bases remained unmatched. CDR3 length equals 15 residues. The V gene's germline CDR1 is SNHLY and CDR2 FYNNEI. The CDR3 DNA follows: TGTGCCAGCAGTGGGGAGGGACAGGGGCCCTACGAGCAGTACTTC. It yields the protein CASSGEGQGPYEQYF.

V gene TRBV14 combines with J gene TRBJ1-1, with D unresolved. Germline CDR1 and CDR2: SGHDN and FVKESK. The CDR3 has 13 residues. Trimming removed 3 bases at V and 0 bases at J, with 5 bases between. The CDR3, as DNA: TGTGCCAGCAGCCAGGAACTGAACACTGAAGCTTTCTTT. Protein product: CASSQELNTEAFF.

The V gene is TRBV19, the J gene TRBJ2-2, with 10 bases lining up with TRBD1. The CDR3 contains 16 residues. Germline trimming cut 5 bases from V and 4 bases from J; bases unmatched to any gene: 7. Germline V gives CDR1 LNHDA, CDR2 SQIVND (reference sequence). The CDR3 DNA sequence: TGTGCCAGTAGTCCCCGGACAGGGGGAGTCACCGGGGAGCTGTTTTTT. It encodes CASSPRTGGVTGELFF.

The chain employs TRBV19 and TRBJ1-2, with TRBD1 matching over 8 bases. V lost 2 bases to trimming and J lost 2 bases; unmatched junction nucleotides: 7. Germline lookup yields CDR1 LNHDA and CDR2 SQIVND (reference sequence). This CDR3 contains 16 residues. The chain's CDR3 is CASSISGQGRNYGYTF. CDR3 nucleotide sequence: TGTGCCAGTAGTATATCCGGACAGGGACGAAACTATGGCTACACCTTC.

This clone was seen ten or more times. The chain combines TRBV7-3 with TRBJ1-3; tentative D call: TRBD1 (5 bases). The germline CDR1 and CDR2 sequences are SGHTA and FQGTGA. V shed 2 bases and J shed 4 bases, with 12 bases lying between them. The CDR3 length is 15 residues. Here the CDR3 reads CASSLSRGGGNTIYF. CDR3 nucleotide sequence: TGTGCCAGCAGCTTATCTAGGGGTGGAGGAAACACCATATATTTT.

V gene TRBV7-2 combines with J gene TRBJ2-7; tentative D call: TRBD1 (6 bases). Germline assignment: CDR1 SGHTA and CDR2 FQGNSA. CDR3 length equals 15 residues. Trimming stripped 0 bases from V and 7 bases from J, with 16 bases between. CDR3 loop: CASSLAYGTRTEQYF. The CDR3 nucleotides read TGTGCCAGCAGCTTAGCCTACGGGACAAGGACGGAGCAGTACTTC.

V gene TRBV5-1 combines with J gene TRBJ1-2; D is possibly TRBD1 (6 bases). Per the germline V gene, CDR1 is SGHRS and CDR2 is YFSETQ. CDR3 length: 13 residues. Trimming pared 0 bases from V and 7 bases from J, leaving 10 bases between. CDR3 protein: CASSLDRASGYTF. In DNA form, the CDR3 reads TGCGCCAGCAGCTTGGACAGGGCCTCTGGCTACACCTTC. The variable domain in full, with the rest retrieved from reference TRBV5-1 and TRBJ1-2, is KAGVTQTPRYLIKTRGQQVTLSCSPISGHRSVSWYQQTPGQGLQFLFEYFSETQRNKGNFPGRFSGRQFSNSRSEMNVSTLELGDSALYLCASSLDRASGYTFGSGTRLTVV.

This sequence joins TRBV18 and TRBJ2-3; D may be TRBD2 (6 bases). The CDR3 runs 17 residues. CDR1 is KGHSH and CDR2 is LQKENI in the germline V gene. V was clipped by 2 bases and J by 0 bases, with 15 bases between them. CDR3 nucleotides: TGTGCCAGCTCACCAAATAGCGGCCCTACTAGCACAGATACGCAGTATTTT. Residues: CASSPNSGPTSTDTQYF.

The CDR3 protein is CASSADTYGYTF. Here the CDR3 DNA reads TGTGCCAGCAGCGCCGACACCTATGGCTACACCTTC. The chain combines TRBV9 with TRBJ1-2; no clear D gene. V lost 3 bases and J 4 bases, leaving 7 bases between the germline ends. This CDR3 contains 12 residues. The germline gives CDR1 SGDLS, CDR2 YYNGEE.